Presented here are 20 T cell receptor beta chains from one specimen sequenced in a study of T cells in narcolepsy. Sequenced by immunoSEQ multiplex PCR; TCRdb stores in-frame clones only, minus some. The table has about 17,000 clones, 86% seen once; the top ten hold 0.72%. The sequencing input was memory (CD45RA-) CD4+ T cells from blood. The receptors derive from a human donor in good health.

Here the CDR3 DNA reads TGTGCCAGCTCAACAGGGACTAGCGGGGGCAACGAGCAGTACTTC. Encoded protein: CASSTGTSGGNEQYF. The rearrangement links TRBV18 to TRBJ2-7; 14 bases line up with TRBD2. Germline loops: CDR1 KGHSH, CDR2 LQKENI. The CDR3 is 15 amino acids. After removal of 5 bases from V and 5 bases from J, the junction contained 5 bases not matched to a gene.

V usage is TRBV10-2 and J usage is TRBJ1-5; possible D gene TRBD1, 5 bases. The CDR3 loop spans 12 amino acids. Germline assignment: CDR1 WSHSY and CDR2 SAAADI. The ends were cut back, 6 bases at V and 6 bases at J, with 9 bases in the middle. CDR3 residues: CASRGEGQPQHF. In DNA form, the CDR3 reads TGCGCCAGCAGGGGGGAGGGTCAGCCCCAGCATTTT.

The V call is TRBV2, the J call TRBJ2-7; D is possibly TRBD1 or TRBD2 (5 bases each). Deletions cut 6 bases from V and 0 bases from J, with 12 bases between. Germline V gives CDR1 SNHLY, CDR2 FYNNEI. The CDR3 loop spans 14 amino acids. The CDR3 loop is CASSGDLSSYEQYF. The CDR3 DNA reads as TGTGCCAGCAGCGGGGACCTCAGCTCCTACGAGCAGTACTTC.

The chain combines TRBV11-3 with TRBJ2-1; possibly TRBD2 for D (6 bases). Looked up from germline, CDR1 is SGHNT and CDR2 is YENEEA. The CDR3 loop spans 15 amino acids. Trimming left V 5 bases short and J 7 bases short, with 18 bases between. The chain's CDR3 is CASSLQRSRGNEQFF. The DNA of the CDR3 is TGTGCCAGCAGCCTCCAGCGGAGCCGGGGGAATGAGCAGTTCTTC.

The CDR3 nucleotides are TGTGCCAGTAGTATTTATTCCGGTTGGGGCAATCAGCCCCAGCATTTT. It codes for CASSIYSGWGNQPQHF. V is TRBV19 and J is TRBJ1-5, with no clear D. The germline V and J ends were trimmed by 3 bases and 2 bases, with 14 bases remaining between them. This CDR3 region has 16 residues. Looked up from germline, CDR1 is LNHDA and CDR2 is SQIVND (reference sequence). The full variable domain, completed using reference TRBV19 and TRBJ1-5, is DGGITQSPKYLFRKEGQNVTLSCEQNLNHDAMYWYRQDPGQGLRLIYYSQIVNDFQKGDIAEGYSVSREKKESFPLTVTSAQKNPTAFYLCASSIYSGWGNQPQHFGDGTRLSIL.

J is TRBJ1-5 and V is TRBV28, with D maybe TRBD1 (5 bases). The CDR3 runs 16 residues. With 7 bases removed from V and 6 bases from J, the gap between germline ends came to 22 bases. Germline V CDR1 and CDR2: MDHEN, SYDVKM. CDR3: CASTPAGVGLVQPQHF. CDR3 in DNA: TGTGCCAGCACCCCCGCGGGGGTAGGGTTAGTTCAGCCCCAGCATTTT.

The rearrangement uses TRBV27 and TRBJ1-2, with D uncertain. CDR1 is MNHEY and CDR2 is SMNVEV in the germline V gene (reference sequence). Trimming cost V 3 bases and J 4 bases, with 9 bases left between them. The CDR3 consists of 13 residues. The CDR3 protein is CASSFLSGYGYTF. In nucleotides, the CDR3 is TGTGCCAGCAGTTTTCTTTCAGGCTATGGCTACACCTTC.

This clone was observed a few times. The V gene is TRBV5-6, the J gene TRBJ2-5; a possible D gene is TRBD1 (5 bases). Trimming removed 0 bases at V and 2 bases at J, with 11 bases between. The CDR3 runs to 15 residues. Germline V lookup: CDR1 SGHDT, CDR2 YYEEEE. CDR3 residues: CASSLAGRAQETQYF. CDR3 in DNA: TGTGCCAGCAGCTTGGCAGGCAGGGCTCAAGAGACCCAGTACTTC.

V and J are TRBV5-1 and TRBJ1-4; no firm D call. CDR1 and CDR2 (germline): SGHRS, YFSETQ. The length of the CDR3 is 16 residues. Trimming pared 0 bases from V and 0 bases from J, leaving 9 bases between. CDR3 residues: CASSLGELSTNEKLFF. DNA of the CDR3: TGCGCCAGCAGCTTGGGGGAGCTTTCAACTAATGAAAAACTGTTTTTT.

The V gene is TRBV29-1, the J gene TRBJ1-2; a possible D gene is TRBD1 (6 bases). Per germline, CDR1 SQVTM and CDR2 ANQGSEA. The CDR3 covers 11 residues. With 2 bases removed from V and 8 bases from J, the gap between germline ends came to 9 bases. CDR3 DNA sequence: TGCAGCGTTGAAAAGGGGGAAGGCTACACCTTC. Translating gives CSVEKGEGYTF.

The rearrangement links TRBV7-2 to TRBJ2-6; TRBD1 matches 10 bases. With 6 bases clipped from V and 1 base from J, the junction kept 6 bases outside the gene matches. CDR1 SGHTA and CDR2 FQGNSA come from the germline V gene. The CDR3 has 17 amino acids. The DNA of the CDR3 is TGTGCCAGCAGGACCGACAGGGGGCGTTCTGGGGCCAACGTCCTGACTTTC. The encoded protein is CASRTDRGRSGANVLTF.

V is TRBV28 and J is TRBJ1-3; the match to TRBD1 covers 10 bases. The V segment lost 8 bases and the J segment 2 bases; nucleotides outside the gene matches: 6. The CDR3 has 15 residues. Per the germline V gene, CDR1 is MDHEN and CDR2 is SYDVKM. CDR3 region: CASGTGAFAGNTIYF. The CDR3 coding sequence is TGTGCCAGCGGGACAGGGGCATTTGCTGGAAACACCATATATTTT.

This clone was seen only once. Here the CDR3 reads CANPVGESNTGELFF. CDR3 DNA sequence: TGTGCCAACCCGGTCGGGGAATCGAACACCGGGGAGCTGTTTTTT. The chain combines TRBV6-1 with TRBJ2-2; perhaps TRBD2 as D (5 bases). The length of the CDR3 is 15 residues. V gave up 10 bases and J gave up 0 bases, with 15 bases separating them. CDR1 is MNHNS, CDR2 SASEGT, per germline.

The V call is TRBV5-4, the J call TRBJ1-1; 8 bases fit TRBD1. This CDR3 contains 14 residues. Unmatched junction bases numbered 3, after V lost 4 bases and J lost 1 base. Germline V gives CDR1 SGHNT, CDR2 YYREEE (reference sequence). The CDR3 protein is CASSPGTGNTEAFF. As DNA, the CDR3 is TGTGCCAGCAGCCCCGGGACAGGGAACACTGAAGCTTTCTTT. The whole variable domain, filled in from reference TRBV5-4 and TRBJ1-1, reads ETGVTQSPTHLIKTRGQQVTLRCSSQSGHNTVSWYQQALGQGPQFIFQYYREEENGRGNFPPRFSGLQFPNYSSELNVNALELDDSALYLCASSPGTGNTEAFFGQGTRLTVV.

The chain combines TRBV9 with TRBJ2-7; D remains ambiguous. The CDR3 extends over 14 amino acids. Looked up from germline, CDR1 is SGDLS and CDR2 is YYNGEE. V was clipped by 0 bases and J by 1 base, with 8 bases between them. The CDR3 DNA follows: TGTGCCAGCAGCGTAGCGCTGGTTTCCTACGAGCAGTACTTC. Protein: CASSVALVSYEQYF. Full variable domain (rest looked up from reference TRBV9 and TRBJ2-7): DSGVTQTPKHLITATGQRVTLRCSPRSGDLSVYWYQQSLDQGLQFLIQYYNGEERAKGNILERFSAQQFPDLHSELNLSSLELGDSALYFCASSVALVSYEQYFGPGTRLTVT.

V gene TRBV18 combines with J gene TRBJ1-1, with D possibly matching TRBD1 (5 bases). The germline V gene encodes CDR1 KGHSH and CDR2 LQKENI. Trimming pared 2 bases from V and 4 bases from J, leaving 11 bases between. This CDR3 is 14 amino acids long. The CDR3 nucleotides are TGTGCCAGCTCACCATCAGGGAGAGGCACTGAAGCTTTCTTT. Its protein product is CASSPSGRGTEAFF. Filled out from reference TRBV18 and TRBJ1-1, the complete variable domain reads NAGVMQNPRHLVRRRGQEARLRCSPMKGHSHVYWYRQLPEEGLKFMVYLQKENIIDESGMPKERFSAEFPKEGPSILRIQQVVRGDSAAYFCASSPSGRGTEAFFGQGTRLTVV.

The rearrangement links TRBV28 to TRBJ1-2; TRBD1 might be the D (5 bases). The CDR3 runs to 14 residues. Per the germline V gene, CDR1 is MDHEN and CDR2 is SYDVKM. V shed 8 bases and J shed 9 bases, with 22 bases lying between them. CDR3 DNA sequence: TGTGCCAGCGTTTCGAGTTGGGGGGGGGTTAGCTACACCTTC. It yields the protein CASVSSWGGVSYTF.

This chain joins TRBV4-1 and TRBJ1-2; no reliable D call. The CDR3 has 13 residues. Germline-derived CDR1 and CDR2 are MGHRA and YSYEKL. V was trimmed by 4 bases and J by 6 bases, leaving 12 bases between them. The chain's CDR3 is CASSRNRGNGYTF. CDR3 sequence (DNA): TGCGCCAGCAGCCGAAATCGAGGGAATGGCTACACCTTC.

The chain recombines TRBV7-2 with TRBJ2-7; tentative D call: TRBD2 (5 bases). Per the germline V gene, CDR1 is SGHTA and CDR2 is FQGNSA. There are 15 residues in the CDR3. Trimming left V 5 bases short and J 4 bases short, with 18 bases between. The CDR3 is CASSPVGLRAYEQYF. The CDR3 bases are TGTGCCAGCAGCCCAGTCGGACTGAGAGCTTACGAGCAGTACTTC.

This chain joins TRBV5-1 and TRBJ2-1, with 10 nucleotides matching TRBD2. V was pared by 4 bases and J by 4 bases, with 5 bases of the junction left unmatched. CDR1 and CDR2 (germline): SGHRS, YFSETQ. This CDR3 is built from 15 residues. CDR3 region: CASSPGTSVYNEQFF. CDR3 DNA: TGCGCCAGCAGCCCGGGGACTAGCGTATACAATGAGCAGTTCTTC. Combining the CDR3 with reference TRBV5-1 and TRBJ2-1 gives the whole variable domain KAGVTQTPRYLIKTRGQQVTLSCSPISGHRSVSWYQQTPGQGLQFLFEYFSETQRNKGNFPGRFSGRQFSNSRSEMNVSTLELGDSALYLCASSPGTSVYNEQFFGPGTRLTVL.